This T cell receptor beta chain was documented in a study of shared clonotypes between healthy human individuals (TCRdb year 2020). For the study in its entirety: The cohort included a few men and a couple of women between 18 and 49 years of age. Per donor, three plates each were used for CD4 naive and CD4 memory, two for CD8 naive, and one for CD8 memory. Blood TCR repertoires of roughly 5 healthy adults were deeply sequenced to estimate repertoire size and the extent of clonotype sharing between individuals. To increase sequencing depth and limit assay-specific biases, TCR repertoire library preparation and sequencing were carried out by different laboratories using diverse techniques. Leukapheresis yielded between about 0.9 and 10 billion PBMCs per donor. The study at large found these results: Naive subsets generally had larger estimated clonotype richness than memory subsets. Clonotypes shared by all four sorted-subset donors showed higher generation probabilities than non-shared clonotypes. Based on pairwise subsampling, the degree of clonotype sharing among donors was expected to be affected by sequencing depth. Around 5.4% of naive CD4, 3.5% of naive CD8, 2.3% of memory CD4, and 0.4% of memory CD8 clonotypes were shared across several donors. Only blood was sampled, and tissue TCR repertoires likely differ from those in blood. Incomplete sequencing was indicated by rarefaction of sorted-subset datasets, despite the large sequencing depth. Because the study included only a small number of donors, the genetic and exposure-history diversity represented was limited.

The donors were healthy, HIV-negative adults who had no recently reported acute infections or vaccinations. Only Caucasian adults living in Nashville, Tennessee, USA were represented among the donors. CD4+ T cells were enriched by magnetic negative selection; naive cells were then positively selected on CD45RA, and the negative fraction formed the memory subset. Blood was collected by leukapheresis, and PBMCs were isolated by Ficoll-Histopaque density gradient centrifugation and then cryopreserved in liquid nitrogen vapor phase. Analytical flow cytometry was used to check the purity and quantity of every magnetically sorted T cell population. From each sorted fraction, genomic DNA was isolated and quantified by UV absorbance on a Nanodrop 2000c. V and J lose 3 bases and 1 base, and a span of 6 bases separates them. The germline V gene specifies SGHTA as CDR1 and FQGNSA as CDR2. The CDR3, from cysteine to phenylalanine, totals 14 residues. Of all the DNA, just the CDR3 is kept, 42 bases in frame from base 1.

This clone has just a few counts. Its target antigen remains unknown. It has no much larger one-base neighbor in the sample; base qualities were not kept. The same CDR3 arises from other DNA sequences in this sample as well. Using the deep immunoSEQ assay, TCR CDR3 regions were amplified from genomic DNA by multiplex PCR. Extracted genomic DNA from each cell subset was distributed evenly across all wells of several immunoSEQ 96-well plates, and each plate was treated as a replicate. Each replicate PCR for sorted subsets received around 210 ng genomic DNA, equal to tens of thousands of T cell genomes. Purified libraries were measured with a Qubit 3.0 fluorometer, size-checked on a Bioanalyzer 2100, and measured again with the KAPA Library Quantification kit. Every immunoSEQ 96-well plate was sequenced on a separate single-read 150-cycle Illumina NextSeq 550 flow cell. As for how the authors treated the data: The immunoSEQ output contained only junctional sequences without quality scores, so filtering could not match that applied to full-length reads. Sequences were annotated with PyIR, a Python wrapper for IgBLAST v1.9, and V/J genes and CDR3 were assigned using IMGT germline references. Reads were filtered out if the reads had weak V/J assignments (E-value above 1e-6), no CDR3, stop codons, out-of-frame junctions, or ambiguous translated residues. V3J clonotypes were defined by identical inferred V gene, J gene, and CDR3 amino acid sequence. The percentage overlap between two repertoires was calculated by dividing the number of shared unique clonotypes by the size of the smaller repertoire. Three approaches were used to assess repertoire richness: RTK rarefaction, the Chao1 estimator, and Recon v2.1 estimates of unobserved clonotypes. OLGA was used to compute generation probabilities for all TCRbeta clonotypes that the gDNA method yielded from a handful of donors. The immuneACCESS repertoire file appears here via TCRdb, limited to in-frame rearrangements. These files lack a portion of the clones; in checked studies, under half of the deficit traces to unresolved V genes, and the cause of the others is not known. V, J and clone size derive from that table, while D and trimming were established from the DNA sequence. Here the sample has approximately 940,000 clones; 76% occur a single time. The ten largest clonotypes hold roughly 1.5% of the sample.

Recombination linked TRBV7-2 to TRBJ2-2; the D segment cannot be called with confidence. This receptor was taken from a man younger than 30 in good health. The sample was memory CD4+ T cells sorted from blood. In light of the paper, this sample's cell subset or site label describes: CD45RA-negative fraction. The bases are TGTGCCAGCAGCTTTGTGGGGAACACCGGGGAGCTGTTTTTT. It encodes CASSFVGNTGELFF.